A selection of T cell receptor beta chains follows, all from one sample in a study of control samples from healthy donors and cancer patients. Sequencing was performed with immunoSEQ multiplex PCR; in TCRdb, only in-frame clones are kept and a portion is missing. The data contain about 140,000 clones, about 89% of them seen just once; the ten biggest clones take up 5.5% to 7.5%. Sequencing input: blood. Source of these receptors: a man between 18 and 35 years old in good health. Each CDR3 is given with its conserved first and last residue. A D gene is named only where the DNA matches it firmly. Part of the rows lack a size; the others show once, few, many or a class for expanded clones.

J gene: TRBJ2-3
D gene: .
clone size: .
V gene: TRBV15
CDR3 DNA: TGTGCCACCAGCAACCCCGGGACTGGGAACACAGATACGCAGTATTTT
CDR3 protein: CATSNPGTGNTDTQYF

J gene: TRBJ1-2
D gene: TRBD1
clone size: once
V gene: TRBV6-5
CDR3 DNA: TGTGCCAGCAGTTATAATTTGGGGCCAGGGGGCTTTGGCTACACCTTC
CDR3 protein: CASSYNLGPGGFGYTF

J gene: TRBJ1-2
D gene: TRBD1
clone size: .
V gene: TRBV7-9
CDR3 DNA: TGTGCCAGCACGAAAGCCGACAGGGATAACTATGGCTACACCTTC
CDR3 protein: CASTKADRDNYGYTF

J gene: TRBJ1-2
D gene: TRBD1
clone size: .
V gene: TRBV28
CDR3 DNA: TGTGCCAGCAGTATAACGACAGGGGACGTCTATGGCTACACCTTC
CDR3 protein: CASSITTGDVYGYTF

J gene: TRBJ1-1
D gene: .
clone size: .
V gene: TRBV7-2
CDR3 DNA: TGTGCCAGCAGCTTAGACGCGTTGAACACTGAAGCTTTCTTT
CDR3 protein: CASSLDALNTEAFF

J gene: TRBJ2-1
D gene: TRBD2
clone size: .
V gene: TRBV13
CDR3 DNA: TGTGCCAGCAGCTTAGAAGTAGGCGGGAGAGGCAATGAGCAGTTCTTC
CDR3 protein: CASSLEVGGRGNEQFF

J gene: TRBJ2-7
D gene: .
clone size: .
V gene: TRBV5-6
CDR3 DNA: TGTGCCAGCAGCTTGGGGCCGGGGCAGAACGAGCAGTACTTC
CDR3 protein: CASSLGPGQNEQYF

J gene: TRBJ1-2
D gene: .
clone size: .
V gene: TRBV2
CDR3 DNA: TGTGCCAGCACCGGGCCCCAAAACTATGGCTACACCTTC
CDR3 protein: CASTGPQNYGYTF

J gene: TRBJ2-7
D gene: TRBD1
clone size: .
V gene: TRBV18
CDR3 DNA: TGTGCCAGCTCACCAGGGACAGCGAGCAACTACGAGCAGTACTTC
CDR3 protein: CASSPGTASNYEQYF

J gene: TRBJ1-5
D gene: .
clone size: .
V gene: TRBV27
CDR3 DNA: TGTGCCAGCAGTTTAAGGGGAAGAAGCAATCAGCCCCAGCATTTT
CDR3 protein: CASSLRGRSNQPQHF